This TCR beta chain was recorded in a study of T cells after yellow fever vaccination. Germline V gives CDR1 MNHNS, CDR2 SASEGT. J gave up 2 bases and V 0 bases, and 11 bases lay outside the gene matches. This CDR3 region has 18 residues. This clonotype was seen more than once but under ten times. Conversion of TCR transcripts into cDNA relied on 5'RACE template switching, which added a universal primer site and UMIs. Each CDR3 protein is one row after TCRdb ran MiXCR on the 5' RACE reads. The data hold 150,000 to 200,000 distinct CDR3 sequences, with 11% observed a single time. The sequence was collected from a man aged 18 to 29 who received the YFV17D yellow fever vaccine. The chain combines TRBV6-1 with TRBJ2-5; 8 bases agree with TRBD2. The input for sequencing was CD8+ T cells sorted from PBMCs, taken 15 days after the yellow fever booster vaccination. Here the CDR3 reads CASSEADYTSGGQETQYF. DNA of the CDR3: TGTGCCAGCAGTGAAGCGGACTATACGAGCGGGGGACAAGAGACCCAGTACTTC.